A selection of T cell receptor beta chains follows, all from one sample in a study of Ad26.COV2.S vaccination and SARS-CoV-2 variants. The protocol was immunoSEQ multiplex PCR, while the TCRdb copy is restricted to in-frame clones and leaves out a portion. The sample includes over 130,000 clones, 86% of them seen just once. Specimen: peripheral blood, collected after recovery from COVID-19. These receptors originate from a human donor who had recovered from COVID-19. Both conserved end residues are part of each CDR3. The order of the fields is CDR3 DNA, CDR3 protein, J gene, V gene, D gene, clone size. The D gene is left open where the match is weak. Rows give clone size only sometimes, using once, few, many, or a class for an expanded clone.

TGTGCCAGCAGCTCGACAGGGGCCTATGGCTACACCTTC	CASSSTGAYGYTF	TRBJ1-2	TRBV5-6	TRBD1	NA
TGTGCCAGCAGATTGGGCCAGGGGCGTTCACAAGAGACCCAGTACTTC	CASRLGQGRSQETQYF	TRBJ2-5	TRBV11-2	NA	few
TGTGCCACCAGCAGAGATCGAGGGAGGACTCGGGACACCGGGGAGCTGTTTTTT	CATSRDRGRTRDTGELFF	TRBJ2-2	TRBV15	NA	NA
TGTGCCAGCAGCCTACTAAATCCGGGACAGGGGTACAATGAGCAGTTCTTC	CASSLLNPGQGYNEQFF	TRBJ2-1	TRBV2	TRBD1	NA
TGTGCCAGCAGTTACTCCGGGACCCAAGACGGGCAGTACTTC	CASSYSGTQDGQYF	TRBJ2-7	TRBV6-5	NA	NA
TGTGCCAGCAGTCCTATTAGACGACCCGAGCATGAGCAGTTCTTC	CASSPIRRPEHEQFF	TRBJ2-1	TRBV28	NA	NA
TGTGCCAGCAGTTACTCGGACATCCCAGGCACAGATACGCAGTATTTT	CASSYSDIPGTDTQYF	TRBJ2-3	TRBV6-5	NA	NA
TGTGCCAGCAGCGGGACAGGGTATGGCTACACCTTC	CASSGTGYGYTF	TRBJ1-2	TRBV6-2/TRBV6-3	TRBD1	NA
TGTGCCAGCAGCGTAGGGCTAGCGGGAGAAAAAGAGACCCAGTACTTC	CASSVGLAGEKETQYF	TRBJ2-5	TRBV9	TRBD2	once
TGTGCCAGCAGTTATGAAGGGGCTCGTCGGGCTTTCTTT	CASSYEGARRAFF	TRBJ1-1	TRBV11-3	NA	once
TGTGCCAGCAGCTTAGAGCCAGTCTCCTACGAGCAGTACTTC	CASSLEPVSYEQYF	TRBJ2-7	TRBV7-9	NA	NA
TGCGCCAGCAGCTTGGAGAGGACCTTTTTAGGTGGGGCCAACGTCCTGACTTTC	CASSLERTFLGGANVLTF	TRBJ2-6	TRBV5-1	NA	NA
TGTGCCAGCAGCTTAGAAGCCGGGACACTAGCCACCGGGGAGCTGTTTTTT	CASSLEAGTLATGELFF	TRBJ2-2	TRBV7-2	NA	NA
TGTGCCAGCGGGCAGGGGGTACAGGCTGGGTCACCCCTCCACTTT	CASGQGVQAGSPLHF	TRBJ1-6	TRBV2	TRBD1	NA
TGTGCCAGCAGCGCCTCCCAGGGTACTGGAAACACCATATATTTT	CASSASQGTGNTIYF	TRBJ1-3	TRBV9	NA	NA
TGCGCCAGCAGCCAGTTCGAAGGGACGGCAGGGGGATCACCCCTCCACTTT	CASSQFEGTAGGSPLHF	TRBJ1-6	TRBV4-3	TRBD1	NA
TGCGCCAGCAGCCCAGGGGGAAGCTCCTACAATGAGCAGTTCTTC	CASSPGGSSYNEQFF	TRBJ2-1	TRBV5-1	TRBD1	NA
TGTGCCAGTAGTCCCAATGGAACGGGGAAGAAACTGTTTTTT	CASSPNGTGKKLFF	TRBJ1-4	TRBV19	NA	NA
TGTGCCAGCAGTGAAGGGGGAGGGGAAGGCTACACCTTC	CASSEGGGEGYTF	TRBJ1-2	TRBV6-1	NA	NA
TGTGCCAGCTCACCACCGGGGGTCGAAAAAGCTTTCTTT	CASSPPGVEKAFF	TRBJ1-1	TRBV18	NA	NA
TGTGCCAGCAGCCCGGAAGGGACTAGCGGGGTGCTTACCTACAATGAGCAGTTCTTC	CASSPEGTSGVLTYNEQFF	TRBJ2-1	TRBV11-2	TRBD2	NA
TGCGCCAGCAGCCAAACCCCATGGGGCAATCAGCCCCAGCATTTT	CASSQTPWGNQPQHF	TRBJ1-5	TRBV5-1	NA	NA
TGTGCCAGCAGCCTACCGCCGGGAGATTTCTTT	CASSLPPGDFF	TRBJ1-1	TRBV6-2/TRBV6-3	NA	NA
TGTGCCAGCAGTCCTGCGGGAGGGGGGGAAAAACTGTTTTTT	CASSPAGGGEKLFF	TRBJ1-4	TRBV6-5	NA	once
TGTGCCAGCAGTGAAGGCAGTATCACTGGAAACACCATATATTTT	CASSEGSITGNTIYF	TRBJ1-3	TRBV25-1	NA	NA
TGTGCCAGCAGCCTTCGGACAGGGCTCAATCAGCCCCAGCATTTT	CASSLRTGLNQPQHF	TRBJ1-5	TRBV7-2	TRBD1	NA
TGTGCCACCAGCAAAGGGGGCTCCCTCCAAGAGACCCAGTACTTC	CATSKGGSLQETQYF	TRBJ2-5	TRBV15	TRBD1	few
TGTGCCAGCAGCTCCACCCCGGGGGGGTCGGGTGATACGCAGTATTTT	CASSSTPGGSGDTQYF	TRBJ2-3	TRBV7-9	TRBD2	once
TGTGCCAGCAGAGGACGGGACTATGGCTACACCTTC	CASRGRDYGYTF	TRBJ1-2	TRBV2	NA	NA
TGTGCCAGCAGTGAAGCATTGGCCACCTACGAGCAGTACTTC	CASSEALATYEQYF	TRBJ2-7	TRBV6-1	NA	NA
TGTGCCAGCACTATTGATTATTGGCAGTTCTTC	CASTIDYWQFF	TRBJ2-1	TRBV12-3/TRBV12-4	NA	NA
TGTGCCAGCAGCCAAGAACTGACCTCTGGAAACACCATATATTTT	CASSQELTSGNTIYF	TRBJ1-3	TRBV3-1/TRBV3-2	NA	NA
TGTGCCAGCAGTTACTCCGGGACACTTGATCAGCCCCAGCATTTT	CASSYSGTLDQPQHF	TRBJ1-5	TRBV6-2/TRBV6-3	NA	NA
TGCGCCAGCAGCCAAGATGGCGCCATCGTCGGGTCAGATACGCAGTATTTT	CASSQDGAIVGSDTQYF	TRBJ2-3	TRBV4-3	NA	NA
TGTGCCAGCACCATCCGACAGTATGGCTACACCTTC	CASTIRQYGYTF	TRBJ1-2	TRBV5-6	NA	once
TGTGCCAGTGCCCCCGACAGACGCTCTGGAAACACCATATATTTT	CASAPDRRSGNTIYF	TRBJ1-3	TRBV7-2	NA	NA
TGTGCCAGCAGTTTCGGCCGCGGTGAGCAGTTCTTC	CASSFGRGEQFF	TRBJ2-1	TRBV12-3/TRBV12-4	NA	once
TGTGCCAGCAGTCCATTCCCCTATGGGGCGAGCTGGGGCTACACCTTC	CASSPFPYGASWGYTF	TRBJ1-2	TRBV2	NA	NA
TGTGCCAGCGGCAAACAGGGGCTAAGAAACACCATATATTTT	CASGKQGLRNTIYF	TRBJ1-3	TRBV7-2	TRBD1	NA
TGTGCCAGCAGCTTATACAGGGGGACTGAAGCTTTCTTT	CASSLYRGTEAFF	TRBJ1-1	TRBV5-6	TRBD1	NA
TGTGCCAGCAGCTCCAAAATCGCAGGAATATCCTACGAGCAGTACTTC	CASSSKIAGISYEQYF	TRBJ2-7	TRBV13	NA	NA
TGTGCCATCAGTGAGTCGACTCGGCCCGGGGGCTACACCTTC	CAISESTRPGGYTF	TRBJ1-2	TRBV10-3	NA	NA
TGTGCCAGCAGCTCGAAAGCCAAAAACATTCAGTACTTC	CASSSKAKNIQYF	TRBJ2-4	TRBV7-9	NA	NA
TGTGCCAGCAGGAAAGTCCCGGGACAGGGGTTGCACGAGCAGTACTTC	CASRKVPGQGLHEQYF	TRBJ2-7	TRBV28	TRBD1	NA
TGTGCCACCTCCTACTTCTCTGGAAACACCATATATTTT	CATSYFSGNTIYF	TRBJ1-3	TRBV7-2	NA	once
TGTGCCAGCAGTCGGGACAGCCCGAGTCGCGTATACAATGAGCAGTTCTTC	CASSRDSPSRVYNEQFF	TRBJ2-1	TRBV6-6	TRBD1	NA
TGTGCCAGCAGCTTTGGGACAGAGTCCTACGAGCAGTACTTC	CASSFGTESYEQYF	TRBJ2-7	TRBV5-5	TRBD1	NA
TGTGCCAGCACCGGGATCGCTGAAGCTTTCTTT	CASTGIAEAFF	TRBJ1-1	TRBV28	NA	NA
TGTGCCAGTAGTATTGACCCAAAACCCTACGAGCAGTACTTC	CASSIDPKPYEQYF	TRBJ2-7	TRBV19	NA	NA
TGTGCCAGCAGCCCCGGGACGGCGAACACCGGGGAGCTGTTTTTT	CASSPGTANTGELFF	TRBJ2-2	TRBV7-9	NA	NA
TGTGCCAGCAGCGTGATAGCGGGGGGTCCCGCAGATACGCAGTATTTT	CASSVIAGGPADTQYF	TRBJ2-3	TRBV9	TRBD2	many
TGTGCCAGCGGTCGGGGAGGCTATGGCTACACCTTC	CASGRGGYGYTF	TRBJ1-2	TRBV6-5	NA	NA
TGTGCCAGCAGCTTGACCCAGCCTACCGGGGAGCTGTTTTTT	CASSLTQPTGELFF	TRBJ2-2	TRBV11-2	NA	NA
TGTGCCAGCAGTTTCAGGGGCGGGGATACGCAGTATTTT	CASSFRGGDTQYF	TRBJ2-3	TRBV12-3/TRBV12-4	NA	NA
TGTGCCAGCAGTGATACAGAGACCCAGTACTTC	CASSDTETQYF	TRBJ2-5	TRBV6-1	NA	NA
TGTGCCAGCAGTCCAAGACAGGGGGCGAGTCTTGGTGAAAAACTGTTTTTT	CASSPRQGASLGEKLFF	TRBJ1-4	TRBV6-6	TRBD1	NA
TGTGCCAGCAGTAACAATCAGCCCCAGCATTTT	CASSNNQPQHF	TRBJ1-5	TRBV28	NA	NA